These T cell receptor beta chains were read from a single sample in a study of T cell clones after liver transplantation. Clones were sequenced by immunoSEQ multiplex PCR, and TCRdb holds only the in-frame ones, with some missing. The sample has approximately 68,000 clones, roughly 80% seen once. The sequencing here drew on CD4+ T cells from blood, taken before liver transplant. Receptors originate from a human donor who received a liver transplant. Each CDR3 is given with its conserved first and last residue. The D gene is left open where the match is weak. Size is omitted from some rows. Given values are once, few, many or a class for expanded clones.

J | D | size | V | DNA | CDR3
TRBJ1-1 | NA | NA | TRBV5-6 | TGTGCCAGCAGCCCCCAACCGACGGCGAACACTGAAGCTTTCTTT | CASSPQPTANTEAFF
TRBJ1-2 | NA | NA | TRBV9 | TGTGCCAGCAGCCCTGGAGGGGGAGCTAACTATGGCTACACCTTC | CASSPGGGANYGYTF
TRBJ1-1 | TRBD1 | NA | TRBV9 | TGTGCCAGCAGCGGGGGACAGGGGGCGTTCACTGAAGCTTTCTTT | CASSGGQGAFTEAFF
TRBJ1-2 | NA | NA | TRBV27 | TGTGCCAGCAGTCCTGACAGGAGGTATGGCTACACCTTC | CASSPDRRYGYTF
TRBJ1-4 | TRBD1 | NA | TRBV2 | TGTGCCAGCAGTCGGGACAGGGGGGATAATGAAAAACTGTTTTTT | CASSRDRGDNEKLFF
TRBJ2-2 | TRBD2 | NA | TRBV4-1 | TGCGCCAGCAGCCACCGGACTAGCGGGGCGAACACCGGGGAGCTGTTTTTT | CASSHRTSGANTGELFF
TRBJ2-7 | TRBD2 | few | TRBV10-1 | TGCGCCAGCAGTGAGAGGGAGGGCACCTACGAGCAGTACTTC | CASSEREGTYEQYF
TRBJ2-3 | NA | NA | TRBV7-9 | TGTGCCAGCAGCTCAGCCGGGACCCTAGGTACGCAGTATTTT | CASSSAGTLGTQYF
TRBJ2-2 | NA | NA | TRBV9 | TGTGCCAGCAGCGTACCTAGCGTTACCGGGGAGCTGTTTTTT | CASSVPSVTGELFF
TRBJ2-7 | TRBD1 | NA | TRBV2 | TGTGCCAGCAGTGGGACAGGGGGCTACGAGCAGTACTTC | CASSGTGGYEQYF
TRBJ2-7 | NA | NA | TRBV2 | TGTGCCAGCAGGGGTAGCCGCGTAAGCTCCTACGAGCAGTACTTC | CASRGSRVSSYEQYF
TRBJ1-1 | TRBD1 | NA | TRBV11-2 | TGTGCCAGCAGCCGGACCGACAGGGGGTTCACTGAAGCTTTCTTT | CASSRTDRGFTEAFF
TRBJ2-7 | TRBD2 | few | TRBV2 | TGTGCCAGCGCCCTAGCGGAATCCTACGAGCAGTACTTC | CASALAESYEQYF
TRBJ1-5 | NA | once | TRBV6-6 | TGTGCCAGCAGTTACTCGAACAGCCGCAATCAGCCCCAGCATTTT | CASSYSNSRNQPQHF
TRBJ2-7 | TRBD1 | NA | TRBV27 | TGTGCCAGCAGTTCCAACCTACAGGGGTCCCACGAGCAGTACTTC | CASSSNLQGSHEQYF
TRBJ1-2 | TRBD1 | NA | TRBV28 | TGTGCCAGCAGTTGGCAGGGGGCCGGGGATGGCTACACCTTC | CASSWQGAGDGYTF
TRBJ2-1 | TRBD2 | NA | TRBV9 | TGTGCCAGCAGCTCCCGCGGGGTAGCGGGACGTTACAATGAGCAGTTCTTC | CASSSRGVAGRYNEQFF
TRBJ2-2 | TRBD1 | NA | TRBV11-3 | TGTGCCAGCAGCTTAGGTTACAGGGGTTGGAGGAACACCGGGGAGCTGTTTTTT | CASSLGYRGWRNTGELFF
TRBJ2-1 | TRBD2 | once | TRBV28 | TGTGCCGTAGACCAAAGCGGGAGGGCCGGGGGTGAGCAGTTCTTC | CAVDQSGRAGGEQFF
TRBJ1-1 | NA | few | TRBV29-1 | TGCAGCGGGGGGAACACTGAAGCTTTCTTT | CSGGNTEAFF
TRBJ2-7 | NA | NA | TRBV28 | TGTGCCAGCAGCTCCGGGCCAGCCTACGAGCAGTACTTC | CASSSGPAYEQYF